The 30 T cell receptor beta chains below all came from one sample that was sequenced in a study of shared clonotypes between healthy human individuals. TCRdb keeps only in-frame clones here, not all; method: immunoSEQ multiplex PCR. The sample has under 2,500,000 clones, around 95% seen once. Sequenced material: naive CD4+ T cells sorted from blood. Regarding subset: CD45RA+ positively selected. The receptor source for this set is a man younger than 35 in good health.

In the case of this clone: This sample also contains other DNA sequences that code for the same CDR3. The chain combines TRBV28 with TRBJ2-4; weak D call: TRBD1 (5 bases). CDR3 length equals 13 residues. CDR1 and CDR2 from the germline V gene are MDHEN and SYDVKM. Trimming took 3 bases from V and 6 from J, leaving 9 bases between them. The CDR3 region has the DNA TGTGCCAGCAGTTTGTCCCAGGGAAACATTCAGTACTTC. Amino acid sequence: CASSLSQGNIQYF. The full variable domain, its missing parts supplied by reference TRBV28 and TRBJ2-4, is DVKVTQSSRYLVKRTGEKVFLECVQDMDHENMFWYRQDPGLGLRLIYFSYDVKMKEKGDIPEGYSVSREKKERFSLILESASTNQTSMYLCASSLSQGNIQYFGAGTRLSVL.

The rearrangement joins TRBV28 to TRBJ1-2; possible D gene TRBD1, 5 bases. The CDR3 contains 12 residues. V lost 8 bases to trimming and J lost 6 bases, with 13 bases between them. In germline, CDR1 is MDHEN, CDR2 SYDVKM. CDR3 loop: CASGRDPHGYTF. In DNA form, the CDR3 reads TGTGCCAGCGGAAGGGACCCTCATGGCTACACCTTC.

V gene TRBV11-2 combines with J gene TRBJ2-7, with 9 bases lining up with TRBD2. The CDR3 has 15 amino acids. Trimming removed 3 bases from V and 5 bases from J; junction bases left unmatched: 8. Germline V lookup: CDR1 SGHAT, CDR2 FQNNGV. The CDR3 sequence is CASSFPASGIDEQYF. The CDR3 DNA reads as TGTGCCAGCAGCTTTCCCGCTAGCGGGATCGACGAGCAGTACTTC. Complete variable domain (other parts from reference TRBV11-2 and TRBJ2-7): EAGVAQSPRYKIIEKRQSVAFWCNPISGHATLYWYQQILGQGPKLLIQFQNNGVVDDSQLPKDRFSAERLKGVDSTLKIQPAKLEDSAVYLCASSFPASGIDEQYFGPGTRLTVT.

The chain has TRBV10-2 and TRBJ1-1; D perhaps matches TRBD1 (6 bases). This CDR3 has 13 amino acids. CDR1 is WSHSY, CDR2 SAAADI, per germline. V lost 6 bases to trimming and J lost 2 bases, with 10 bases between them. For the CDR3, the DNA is TGCGCCAGCAGCGGACAGATCAACACTGAAGCTTTCTTT. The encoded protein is CASSGQINTEAFF.

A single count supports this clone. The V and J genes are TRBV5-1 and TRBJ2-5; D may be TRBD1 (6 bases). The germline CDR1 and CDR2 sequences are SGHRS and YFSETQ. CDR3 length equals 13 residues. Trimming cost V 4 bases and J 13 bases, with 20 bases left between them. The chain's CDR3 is CASSLGTTPLLYF. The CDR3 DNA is TGCGCCAGCAGCCTCGGGACAACGCCTCTCCTGTACTTC.

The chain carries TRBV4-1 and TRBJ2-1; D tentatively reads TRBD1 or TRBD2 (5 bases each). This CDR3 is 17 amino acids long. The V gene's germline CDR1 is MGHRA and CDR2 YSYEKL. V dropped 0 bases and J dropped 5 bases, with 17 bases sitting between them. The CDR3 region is CASSQEKEGKGNNEQFF. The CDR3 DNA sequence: TGCGCCAGCAGCCAAGAAAAAGAGGGGAAGGGTAACAATGAGCAGTTCTTC.

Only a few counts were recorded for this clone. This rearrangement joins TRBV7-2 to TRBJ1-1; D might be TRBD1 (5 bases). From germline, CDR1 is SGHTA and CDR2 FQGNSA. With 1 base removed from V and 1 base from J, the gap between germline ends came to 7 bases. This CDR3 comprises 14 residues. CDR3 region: CASSLGGKNTEAFF. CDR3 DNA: TGTGCCAGCAGCTTAGGGGGCAAGAACACTGAAGCTTTCTTT.

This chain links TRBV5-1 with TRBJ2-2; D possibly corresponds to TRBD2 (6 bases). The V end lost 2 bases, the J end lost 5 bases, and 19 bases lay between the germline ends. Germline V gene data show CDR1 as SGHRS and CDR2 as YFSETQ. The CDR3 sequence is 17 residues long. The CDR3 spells CASSLVGLTPGTGELFF. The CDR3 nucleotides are TGCGCCAGCAGCTTAGTCGGACTAACCCCGGGGACCGGGGAGCTGTTTTTT.

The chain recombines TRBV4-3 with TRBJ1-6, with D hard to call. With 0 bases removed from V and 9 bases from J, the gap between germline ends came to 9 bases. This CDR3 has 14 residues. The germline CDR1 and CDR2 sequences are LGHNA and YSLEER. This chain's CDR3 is CASSQETWGSPLHF. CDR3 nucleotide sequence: TGCGCCAGCAGCCAAGAAACCTGGGGTTCACCCCTCCACTTT.

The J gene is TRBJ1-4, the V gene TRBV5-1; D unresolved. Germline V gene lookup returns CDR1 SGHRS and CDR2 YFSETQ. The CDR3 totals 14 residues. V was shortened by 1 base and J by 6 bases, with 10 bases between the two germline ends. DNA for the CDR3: TGCGCCAGCAGCTTGCCAGGTTCGGATGAAAAACTGTTTTTT. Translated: CASSLPGSDEKLFF.

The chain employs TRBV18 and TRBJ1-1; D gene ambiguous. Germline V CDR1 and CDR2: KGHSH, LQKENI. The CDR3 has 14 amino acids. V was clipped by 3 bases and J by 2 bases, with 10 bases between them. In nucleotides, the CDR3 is TGTGCCAGCTCACCCCTGGAGAGTAACACTGAAGCTTTCTTT. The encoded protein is CASSPLESNTEAFF. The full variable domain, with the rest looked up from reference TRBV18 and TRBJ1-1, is NAGVMQNPRHLVRRRGQEARLRCSPMKGHSHVYWYRQLPEEGLKFMVYLQKENIIDESGMPKERFSAEFPKEGPSILRIQQVVRGDSAAYFCASSPLESNTEAFFGQGTRLTVV.

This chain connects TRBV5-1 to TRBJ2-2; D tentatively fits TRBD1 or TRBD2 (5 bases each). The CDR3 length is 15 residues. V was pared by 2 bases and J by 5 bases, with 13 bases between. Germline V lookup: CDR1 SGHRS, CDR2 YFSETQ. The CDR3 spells CASSFEGLSTGELFF. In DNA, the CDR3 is TGCGCCAGCAGCTTCGAGGGGCTATCTACCGGGGAGCTGTTTTTT.

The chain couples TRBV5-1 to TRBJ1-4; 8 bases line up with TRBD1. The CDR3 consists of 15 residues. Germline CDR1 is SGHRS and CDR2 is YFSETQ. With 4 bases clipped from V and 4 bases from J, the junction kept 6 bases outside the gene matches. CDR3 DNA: TGCGCCAGCAGCAGAATGGGACAGGATAATGAAAAACTGTTTTTT. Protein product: CASSRMGQDNEKLFF.

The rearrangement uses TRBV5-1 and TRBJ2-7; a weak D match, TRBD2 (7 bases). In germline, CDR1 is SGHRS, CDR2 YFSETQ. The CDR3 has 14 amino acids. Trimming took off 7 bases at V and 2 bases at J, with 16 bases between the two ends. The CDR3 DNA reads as TGCGCCAGCCACCCGGGGGGCCGCCCCTACGAGCAGTACTTC. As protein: CASHPGGRPYEQYF.

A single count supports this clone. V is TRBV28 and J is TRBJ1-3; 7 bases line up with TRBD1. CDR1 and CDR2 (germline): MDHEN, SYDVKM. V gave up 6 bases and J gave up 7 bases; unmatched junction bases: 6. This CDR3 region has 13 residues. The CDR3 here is CASSTSTGNTIYF. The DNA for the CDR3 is TGTGCCAGCAGCACCTCGACAGGGAACACCATATATTTT.

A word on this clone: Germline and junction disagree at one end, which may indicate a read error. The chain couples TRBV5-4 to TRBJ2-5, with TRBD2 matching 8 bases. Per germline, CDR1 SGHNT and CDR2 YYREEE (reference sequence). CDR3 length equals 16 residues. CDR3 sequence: CASSQDSGREQETQYF. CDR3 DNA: TGCGCCAGCAGCCAAGACAGCGGGAGAGAACAAGAGACCCAGTACTTC.

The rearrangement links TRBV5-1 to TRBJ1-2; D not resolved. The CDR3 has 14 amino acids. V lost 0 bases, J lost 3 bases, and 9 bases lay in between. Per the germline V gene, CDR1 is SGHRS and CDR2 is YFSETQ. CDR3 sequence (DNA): TGCGCCAGCAGCTTGGGCGATTCCGACTATGGCTACACCTTC. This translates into CASSLGDSDYGYTF. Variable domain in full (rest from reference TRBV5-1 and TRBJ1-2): KAGVTQTPRYLIKTRGQQVTLSCSPISGHRSVSWYQQTPGQGLQFLFEYFSETQRNKGNFPGRFSGRQFSNSRSEMNVSTLELGDSALYLCASSLGDSDYGYTFGSGTRLTVV.

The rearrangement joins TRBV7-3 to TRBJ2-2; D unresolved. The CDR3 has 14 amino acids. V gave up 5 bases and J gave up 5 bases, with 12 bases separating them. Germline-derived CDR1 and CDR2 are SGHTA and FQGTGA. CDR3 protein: CASSPQGRTGELFF. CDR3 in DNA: TGTGCCAGCAGCCCACAAGGCCGAACCGGGGAGCTGTTTTTT.

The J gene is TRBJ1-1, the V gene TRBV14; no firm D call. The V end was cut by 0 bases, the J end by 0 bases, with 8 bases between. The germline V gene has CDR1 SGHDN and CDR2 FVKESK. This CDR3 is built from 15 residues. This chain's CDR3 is CASSQDPGMNTEAFF. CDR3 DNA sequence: TGTGCCAGCAGCCAAGACCCAGGAATGAACACTGAAGCTTTCTTT.

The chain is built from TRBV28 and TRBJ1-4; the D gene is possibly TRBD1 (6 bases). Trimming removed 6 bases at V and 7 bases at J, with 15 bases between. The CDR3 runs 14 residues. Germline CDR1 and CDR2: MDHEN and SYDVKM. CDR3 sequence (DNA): TGTGCCAGCAGCACGGGTGGGGGCCGTGAAAAACTGTTTTTT. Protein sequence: CASSTGGGREKLFF.

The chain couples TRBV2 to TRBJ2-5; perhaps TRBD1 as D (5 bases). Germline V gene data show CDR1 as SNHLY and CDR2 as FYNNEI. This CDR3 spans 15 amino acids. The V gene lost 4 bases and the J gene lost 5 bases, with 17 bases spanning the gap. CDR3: CASSGAGMVGETQYF. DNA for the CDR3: TGTGCCAGCAGTGGTGCAGGGATGGTTGGTGAGACCCAGTACTTC.

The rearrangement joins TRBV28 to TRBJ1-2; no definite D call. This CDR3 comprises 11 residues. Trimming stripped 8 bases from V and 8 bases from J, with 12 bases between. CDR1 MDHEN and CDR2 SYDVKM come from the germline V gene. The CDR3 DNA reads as TGTGCCAGCGGTACGGTAAAGGGCTACACCTTC. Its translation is CASGTVKGYTF.

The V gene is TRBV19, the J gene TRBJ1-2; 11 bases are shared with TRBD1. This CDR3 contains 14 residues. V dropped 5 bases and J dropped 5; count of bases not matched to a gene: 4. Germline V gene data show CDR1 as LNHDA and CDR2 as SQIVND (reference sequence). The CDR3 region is CASSPGTGGYGYTF. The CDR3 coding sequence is TGTGCCAGTAGTCCCGGGACAGGGGGGTATGGCTACACCTTC.

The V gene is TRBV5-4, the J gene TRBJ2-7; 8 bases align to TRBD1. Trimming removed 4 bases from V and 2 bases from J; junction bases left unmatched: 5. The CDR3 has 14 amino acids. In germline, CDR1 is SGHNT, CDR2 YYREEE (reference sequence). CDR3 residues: CASSAQGVTYEQYF. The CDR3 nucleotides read TGTGCCAGCAGCGCACAGGGGGTTACCTACGAGCAGTACTTC.

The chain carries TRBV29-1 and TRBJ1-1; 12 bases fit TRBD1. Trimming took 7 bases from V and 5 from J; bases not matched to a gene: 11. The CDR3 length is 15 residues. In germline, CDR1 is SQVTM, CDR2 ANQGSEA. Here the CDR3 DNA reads TGCAGCGCCGTGGGGGACAGGGGGCGCGGGACTGAAGCTTTCTTT. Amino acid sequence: CSAVGDRGRGTEAFF.

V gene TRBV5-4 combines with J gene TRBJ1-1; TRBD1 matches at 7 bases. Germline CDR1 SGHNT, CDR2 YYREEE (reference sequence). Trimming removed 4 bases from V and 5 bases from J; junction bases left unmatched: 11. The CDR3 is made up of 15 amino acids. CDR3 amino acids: CASSPDRAVGTEAFF. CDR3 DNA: TGTGCCAGCAGCCCAGACAGGGCTGTAGGGACTGAAGCTTTCTTT.

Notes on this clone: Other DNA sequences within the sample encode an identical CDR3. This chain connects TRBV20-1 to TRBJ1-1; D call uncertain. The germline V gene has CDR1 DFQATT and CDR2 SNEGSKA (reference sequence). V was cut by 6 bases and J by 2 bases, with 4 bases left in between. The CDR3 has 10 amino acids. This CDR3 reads CSAGNTEAFF. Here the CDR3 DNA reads TGCAGTGCGGGAAACACTGAAGCTTTCTTT.

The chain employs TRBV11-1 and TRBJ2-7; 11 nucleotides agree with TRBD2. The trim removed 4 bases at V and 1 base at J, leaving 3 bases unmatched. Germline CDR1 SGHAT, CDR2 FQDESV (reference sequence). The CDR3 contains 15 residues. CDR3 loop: CASSSRLAGSYEQYF. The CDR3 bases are TGTGCCAGCAGCTCTCGACTAGCGGGATCCTACGAGCAGTACTTC.

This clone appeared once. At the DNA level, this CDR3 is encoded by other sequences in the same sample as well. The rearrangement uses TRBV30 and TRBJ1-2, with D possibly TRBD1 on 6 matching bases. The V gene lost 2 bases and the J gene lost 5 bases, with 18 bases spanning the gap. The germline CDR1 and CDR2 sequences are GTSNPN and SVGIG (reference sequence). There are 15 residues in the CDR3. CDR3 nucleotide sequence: TGTGCCTGGAGTCTTCTCCGCGGAGGGGGATATGGCTACACCTTC. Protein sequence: CAWSLLRGGGYGYTF.

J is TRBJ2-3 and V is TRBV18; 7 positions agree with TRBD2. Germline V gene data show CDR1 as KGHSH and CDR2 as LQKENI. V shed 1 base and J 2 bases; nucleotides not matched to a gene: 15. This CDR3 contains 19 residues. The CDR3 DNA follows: TGTGCCAGCTCACCACTGGGACTATCCAATATGGGTGCCACAGATACGCAGTATTTT. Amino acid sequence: CASSPLGLSNMGATDTQYF.